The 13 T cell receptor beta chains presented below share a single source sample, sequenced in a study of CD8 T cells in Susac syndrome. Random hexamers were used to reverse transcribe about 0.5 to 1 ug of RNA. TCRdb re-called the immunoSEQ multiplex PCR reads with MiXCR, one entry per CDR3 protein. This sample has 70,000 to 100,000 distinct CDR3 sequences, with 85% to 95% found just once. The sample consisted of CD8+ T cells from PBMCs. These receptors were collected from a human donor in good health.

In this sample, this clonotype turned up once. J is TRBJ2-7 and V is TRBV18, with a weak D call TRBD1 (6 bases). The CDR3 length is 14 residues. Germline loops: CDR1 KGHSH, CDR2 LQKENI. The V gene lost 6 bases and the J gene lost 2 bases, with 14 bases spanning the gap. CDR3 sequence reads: CASSLDGQPYEQYF. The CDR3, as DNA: TGTGCCAGCTCCCTCGATGGACAGCCCTACGAGCAGTACTTC.

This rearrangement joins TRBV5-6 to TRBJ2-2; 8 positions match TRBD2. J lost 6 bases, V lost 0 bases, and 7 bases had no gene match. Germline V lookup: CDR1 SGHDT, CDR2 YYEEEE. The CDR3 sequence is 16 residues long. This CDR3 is CASSLARRGGAGELFF. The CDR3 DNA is TGTGCCAGCAGCTTGGCCCGTCGGGGGGGGGCCGGGGAGCTGTTTTTT. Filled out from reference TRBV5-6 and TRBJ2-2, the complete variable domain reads DAGVTQSPTHLIKTRGQQVTLRCSPKSGHDTVSWYQQALGQGPQFIFQYYEEEERQRGNFPDRFSGHQFPNYSSELNVNALLLGDSALYLCASSLARRGGAGELFFGEGSRLTVL.

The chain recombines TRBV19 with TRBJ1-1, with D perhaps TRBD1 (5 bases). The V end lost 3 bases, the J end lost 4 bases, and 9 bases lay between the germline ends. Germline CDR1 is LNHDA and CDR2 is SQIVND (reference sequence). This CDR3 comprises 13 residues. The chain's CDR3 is CASSIGQGTEAFF. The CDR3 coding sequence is TGTGCCAGTAGTATCGGGCAGGGCACTGAAGCTTTCTTT.

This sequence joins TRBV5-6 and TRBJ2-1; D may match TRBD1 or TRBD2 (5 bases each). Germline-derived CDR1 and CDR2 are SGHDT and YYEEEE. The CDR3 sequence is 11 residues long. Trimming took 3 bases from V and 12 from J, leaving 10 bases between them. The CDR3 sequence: CASSWGTGQFF. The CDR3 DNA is TGTGCCAGCAGCTGGGGGACGGGGCAGTTCTTC.

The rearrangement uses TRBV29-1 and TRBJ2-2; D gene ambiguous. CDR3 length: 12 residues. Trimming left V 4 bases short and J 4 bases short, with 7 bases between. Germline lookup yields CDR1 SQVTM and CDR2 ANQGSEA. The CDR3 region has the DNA TGCAGCGTTGTTCGGGTCACCGGGGAGCTGTTTTTT. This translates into CSVVRVTGELFF.

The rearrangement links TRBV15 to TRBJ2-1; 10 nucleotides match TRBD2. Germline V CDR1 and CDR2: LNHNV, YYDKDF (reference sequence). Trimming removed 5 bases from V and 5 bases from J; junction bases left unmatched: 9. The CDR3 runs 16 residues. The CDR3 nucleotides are TGTGCCACCAGCTACGTAGCGGGGGGAAAGAACAATGAGCAGTTCTTC. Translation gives CATSYVAGGKNNEQFF.

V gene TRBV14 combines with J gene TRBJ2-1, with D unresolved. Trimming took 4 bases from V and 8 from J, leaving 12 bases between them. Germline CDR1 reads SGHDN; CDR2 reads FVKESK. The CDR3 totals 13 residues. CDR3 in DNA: TGTGCCAGCAGCCTTTATCTTGGGGATGAGCAGTTCTTC. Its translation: CASSLYLGDEQFF.

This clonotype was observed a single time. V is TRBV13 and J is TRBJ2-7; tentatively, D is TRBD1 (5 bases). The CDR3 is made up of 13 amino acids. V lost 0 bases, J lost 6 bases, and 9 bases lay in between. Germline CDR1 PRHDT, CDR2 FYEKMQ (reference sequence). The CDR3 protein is CASSLGDRSEQYF. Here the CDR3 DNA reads TGTGCCAGCAGCTTAGGCGACAGATCCGAGCAGTACTTC.

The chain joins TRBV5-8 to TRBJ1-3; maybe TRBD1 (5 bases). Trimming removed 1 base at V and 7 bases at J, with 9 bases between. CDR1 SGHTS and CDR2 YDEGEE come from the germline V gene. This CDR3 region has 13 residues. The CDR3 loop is CASSLTGPNTIYF. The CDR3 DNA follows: TGTGCCAGCAGCTTGACAGGACCTAACACCATATATTTT.

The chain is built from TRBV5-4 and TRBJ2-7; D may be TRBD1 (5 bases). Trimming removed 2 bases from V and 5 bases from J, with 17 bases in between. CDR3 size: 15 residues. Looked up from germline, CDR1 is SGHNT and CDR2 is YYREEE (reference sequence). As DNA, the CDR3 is TGTGCCAGCAGCTTTAGGGGTGGAAAGGTCCACGAGCAGTACTTC. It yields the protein CASSFRGGKVHEQYF.

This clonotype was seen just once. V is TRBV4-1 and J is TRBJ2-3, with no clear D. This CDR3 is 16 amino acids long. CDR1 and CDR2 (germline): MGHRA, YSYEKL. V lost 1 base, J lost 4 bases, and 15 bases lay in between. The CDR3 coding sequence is TGCGCCAGCAGCCAAGTTATGAGCATACTCGCAGATACGCAGTATTTT. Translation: CASSQVMSILADTQYF.

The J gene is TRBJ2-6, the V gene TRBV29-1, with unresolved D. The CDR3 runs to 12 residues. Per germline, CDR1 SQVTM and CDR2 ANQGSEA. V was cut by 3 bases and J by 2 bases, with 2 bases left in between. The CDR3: CSVDPGANVLTF. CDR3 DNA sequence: TGCAGCGTTGATCCTGGGGCCAACGTCCTGACTTTC.

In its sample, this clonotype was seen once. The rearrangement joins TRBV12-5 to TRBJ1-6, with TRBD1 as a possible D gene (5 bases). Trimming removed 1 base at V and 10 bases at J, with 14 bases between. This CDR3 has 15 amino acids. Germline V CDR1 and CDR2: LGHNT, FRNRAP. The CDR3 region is CASGLAGEVQSPLHF. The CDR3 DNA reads TGTGCTAGTGGTTTGGCGGGGGAAGTCCAATCACCCCTCCACTTT.